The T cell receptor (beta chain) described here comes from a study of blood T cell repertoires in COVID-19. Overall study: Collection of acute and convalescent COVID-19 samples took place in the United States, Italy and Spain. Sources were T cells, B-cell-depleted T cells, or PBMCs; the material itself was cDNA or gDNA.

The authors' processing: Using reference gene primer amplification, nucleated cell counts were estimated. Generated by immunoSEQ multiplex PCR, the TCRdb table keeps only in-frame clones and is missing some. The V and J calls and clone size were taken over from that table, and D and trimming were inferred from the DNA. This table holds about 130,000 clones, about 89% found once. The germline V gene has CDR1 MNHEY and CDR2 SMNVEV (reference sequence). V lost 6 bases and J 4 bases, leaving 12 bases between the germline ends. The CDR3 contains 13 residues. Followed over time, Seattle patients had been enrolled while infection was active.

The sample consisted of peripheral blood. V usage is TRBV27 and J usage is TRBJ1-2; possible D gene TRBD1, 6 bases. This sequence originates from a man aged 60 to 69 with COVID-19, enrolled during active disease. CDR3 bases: TGTGCCAGCAGAGCTGGACAGCTCTATGGCTACACCTTC. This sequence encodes CASRAGQLYGYTF.